This TCR beta chain was documented in a study of blood T cell repertoires in COVID-19. The CDR3 totals 15 residues. Per the germline V gene, CDR1 is SGHNT and CDR2 is YENEEA. V dropped 0 bases and J dropped 0 bases, with 8 bases sitting between them. Assay used: immunoSEQ multiplex PCR; TCRdb lists only in-frame clones, some missing. The sample lists 120,000 or so clones; over 85% were seen once. The chain has TRBV11-3 and TRBJ1-1; D gene ambiguous. This TCR derives from a man aged 50-60 years with active COVID-19. The sequencing sample was made of peripheral blood. The CDR3 loop is CASSLEPRLNTEAFF. The CDR3 nucleotides read TGTGCCAGCAGCTTAGAACCCAGATTGAACACTGAAGCTTTCTTT.